This T cell receptor (beta chain) comes out of a study of T-cell reconstitution after alpha-beta-depleted transplantation in children. Germline V gene lookup returns CDR1 SGHRS and CDR2 YFSETQ. The CDR3 covers 15 residues. V was pared by 2 bases and J by 0 bases, with 8 bases between. This clonotype was found many times. Antigen unknown. Unique molecular identifiers were used to barcode this TCRbeta library. Each CDR3 protein gets one entry after TCRdb re-called the PCR reads with MiXCR. The data contain approximately 500,000 distinct CDR3 sequences, 10% to 13% of them singletons. The study's findings and limits: It was reported that alpha-beta T cells came from several hundred expanded graft clones (about two months after transplant). Recipient T cells and thymic progenitors that survived gave rise to the high TCRbeta diversity observed at day 60 in some patients. The main origin of T-cell counts and diversity one year after transplant was newly produced T cells.

The J gene is TRBJ2-2, the V gene TRBV5-1; the D is unclear. This clonotype was obtained from a child between 2 and 9 years old with inherited bone marrow failure, due to receive a stem cell transplant. The sample in question was PBMCs, obtained before TCRalphabeta/CD19-depleted stem cell transplant. The CDR3 DNA reads TGCGCCAGCAGCTTTAGACACACGAACACCGGGGAGCTGTTTTTT. Translation: CASSFRHTNTGELFF.